The clone carrying this T cell receptor (beta chain) was recorded only once. Clones were read by immunoSEQ multiplex PCR, and TCRdb kept only the in-frame ones, dropping some. The sample records 70,000 to 100,000 clones, about 94% being singletons. Germline V lookup: CDR1 SGHVS, CDR2 FQNEAQ. The ends were cut back, 5 bases at V and 4 bases at J, with 15 bases in the middle. The CDR3 length is 15 residues. The sample is drawn from a study of T cell changes during pregnancy in multiple sclerosis. The material sequenced was peripheral blood, taken in the third trimester of pregnancy. The V gene is TRBV7-8, the J gene TRBJ1-3; weak D call: TRBD1 (5 bases). This clonotype was obtained from a female donor with multiple sclerosis, enrolled in a pregnancy study. The CDR3 nucleotides read TGTGCCAGCAGCCCCCGACAGTCGTCGGGAAACACCATATATTTT. It is translated as CASSPRQSSGNTIYF.